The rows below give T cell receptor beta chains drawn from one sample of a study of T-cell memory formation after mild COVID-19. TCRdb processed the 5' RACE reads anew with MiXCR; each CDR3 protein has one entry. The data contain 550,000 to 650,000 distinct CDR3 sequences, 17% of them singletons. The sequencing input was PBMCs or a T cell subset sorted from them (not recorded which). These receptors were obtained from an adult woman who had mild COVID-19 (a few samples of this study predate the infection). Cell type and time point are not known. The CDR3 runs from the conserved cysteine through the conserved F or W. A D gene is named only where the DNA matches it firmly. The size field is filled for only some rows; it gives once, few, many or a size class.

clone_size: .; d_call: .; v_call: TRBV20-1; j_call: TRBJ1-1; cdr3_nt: TGCAGTGCTCCGCGGGGTAACACTGAAGCTTTCTTT; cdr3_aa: CSAPRGNTEAFF
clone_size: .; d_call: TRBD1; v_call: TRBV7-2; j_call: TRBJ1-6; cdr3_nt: TGTGCCAGCAGCCCCCGACAGGGCACTAATTCACCCCTCCACTTT; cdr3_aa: CASSPRQGTNSPLHF
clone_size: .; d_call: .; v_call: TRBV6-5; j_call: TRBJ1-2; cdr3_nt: TGTGCCAGCAGTTACGGCAGGGCGGATGGCTACACCTTC; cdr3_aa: CASSYGRADGYTF
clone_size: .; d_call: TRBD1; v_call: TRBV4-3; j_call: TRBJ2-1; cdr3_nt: TGCGCCAGCAGCCAATGGACAGGGGCTGAGCAGTTCTTC; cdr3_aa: CASSQWTGAEQFF
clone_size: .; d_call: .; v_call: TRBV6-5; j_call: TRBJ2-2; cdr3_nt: TGTGCCAGCAGTTACTCGACTGGGGTTGCCGGGGAGCTGTTTTTT; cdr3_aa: CASSYSTGVAGELFF
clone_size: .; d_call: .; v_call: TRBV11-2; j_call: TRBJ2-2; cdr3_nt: TGTGCCACCATACGGGTTCAGTCCACCGGGGAGCTGTTTTTT; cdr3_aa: CATIRVQSTGELFF
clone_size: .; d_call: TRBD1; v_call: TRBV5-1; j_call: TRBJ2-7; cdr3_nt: TGCGCCAGCAGCCCAGGGGGCACGGACGAGCAGTACTTC; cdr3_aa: CASSPGGTDEQYF
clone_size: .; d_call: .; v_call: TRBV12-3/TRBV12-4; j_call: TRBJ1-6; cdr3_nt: TGTGCCAGCAGTGCCAACCGGGACATTGATAATTCACCCCTCCACTTT; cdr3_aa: CASSANRDIDNSPLHF
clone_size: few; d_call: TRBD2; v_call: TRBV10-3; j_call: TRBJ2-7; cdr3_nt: TGTGCCATCACCCGGACTAGCGAAACCTACGAGCAGTACTTC; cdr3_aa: CAITRTSETYEQYF
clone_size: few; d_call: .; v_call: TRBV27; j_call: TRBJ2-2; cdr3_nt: TGTGCCAGCAGTTTTCCCCCGGGCCGCACCGGGGAGCTGTTTTTT; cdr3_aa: CASSFPPGRTGELFF
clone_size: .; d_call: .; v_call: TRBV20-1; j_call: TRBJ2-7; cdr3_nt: TGCAGTGCTAGAGTCGTATTCTCGGAGGAGTCAGTCTACGAGCAGTACTTC; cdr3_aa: CSARVVFSEESVYEQYF
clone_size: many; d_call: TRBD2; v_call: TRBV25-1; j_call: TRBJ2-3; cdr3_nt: TGTGCCAGCAGCCCGGGACTAGCGGGGGAATTAGATACGCAGTATTTT; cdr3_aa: CASSPGLAGELDTQYF
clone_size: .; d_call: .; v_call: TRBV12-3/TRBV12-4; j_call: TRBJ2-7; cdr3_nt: TGTGCCAGCAGTTCCCCCTTGCCGGCCTACGAGCAGTACTTC; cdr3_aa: CASSSPLPAYEQYF
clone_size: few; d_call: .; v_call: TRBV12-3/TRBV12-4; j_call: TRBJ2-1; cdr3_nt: TGTGCCAGCAGTTTGCTACTAGCAGAATACAATGAGCAGTTCTTC; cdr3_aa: CASSLLLAEYNEQFF
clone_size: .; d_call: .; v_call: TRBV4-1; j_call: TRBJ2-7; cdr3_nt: TGCGCCAGCAGCCAGATACAGGGAGGCGGCTACGAGCAGTACTTC; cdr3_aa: CASSQIQGGGYEQYF
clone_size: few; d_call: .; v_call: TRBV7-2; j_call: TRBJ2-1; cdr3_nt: TGTGCCAGCAGCCAAAGGGGGTCAGCCTACAATGAGCAGTTCTTC; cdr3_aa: CASSQRGSAYNEQFF
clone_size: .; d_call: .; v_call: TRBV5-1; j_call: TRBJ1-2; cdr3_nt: TGCGCCAGCAGCGCTGGCGGGTCCGCTGGCTACACCTTC; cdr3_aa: CASSAGGSAGYTF
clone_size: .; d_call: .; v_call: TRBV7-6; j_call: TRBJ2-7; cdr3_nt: TGTGCCAGCAGCTTAATAACAGGGAGCGACGAGCAGTACTTC; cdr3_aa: CASSLITGSDEQYF
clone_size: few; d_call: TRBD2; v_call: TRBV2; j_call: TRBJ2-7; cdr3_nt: TGTGCCAGCGAACGGCGGGGGGGCTACGAGCAGTACTTC; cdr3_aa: CASERRGGYEQYF
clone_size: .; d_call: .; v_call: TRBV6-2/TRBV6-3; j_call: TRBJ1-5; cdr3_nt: TGTGCCAGCAGTTACACTAATAGCAATCAGCCCCAGCATTTT; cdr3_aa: CASSYTNSNQPQHF
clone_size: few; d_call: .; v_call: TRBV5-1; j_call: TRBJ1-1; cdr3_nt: TGCGCCAGCAGCTCGCCGGCTGAAACAGTCTCGACCTCGCGAAGGCAAAAGGTGGCTTTCTTT; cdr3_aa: CASSSPAETVSTSRRQKVAFF
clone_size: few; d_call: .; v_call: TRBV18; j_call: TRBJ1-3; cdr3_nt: TGTGCCAGCTCACCACGGAAGGGGCCTGGAAACACCATATATTTT; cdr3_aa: CASSPRKGPGNTIYF
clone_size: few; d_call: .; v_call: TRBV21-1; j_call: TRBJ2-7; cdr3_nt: TGTGCCAGCAGCAAGAATGGGACAGGGACCCCCAACGAGCAGTACTTC; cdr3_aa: CASSKNGTGTPNEQYF
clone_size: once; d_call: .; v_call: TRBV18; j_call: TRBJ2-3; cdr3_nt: TGTGCCAGCTCACCTCAGGAGGGAGTGGCAGATACGCAGTATTTT; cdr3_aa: CASSPQEGVADTQYF